This T cell receptor beta chain was retrieved from a study of CD8 T cells in Susac syndrome. This clonotype appeared once. Reverse transcription of roughly 0.5 to 1 ug RNA was carried out with random hexamers. MiXCR, applied by TCRdb to the immunoSEQ multiplex PCR reads, yields one record per CDR3 protein. Of approximately 190,000 distinct CDR3 sequences in the sample, 90% to 97% were seen once. This CDR3 has 13 residues. Germline loops: CDR1 SGHRS, CDR2 YFSETQ. V was clipped by 5 bases and J by 6 bases, with 13 bases between them. The specimen sequenced was CD4+ T cells from PBMCs. The receptor's source is a human donor with Susac syndrome. The V call is TRBV5-1, the J call TRBJ2-3; D possibly corresponds to TRBD1 (5 bases). CDR3 sequence (DNA): TGCGCCAGCAGTCAGCCACCAGGGGATACGCAGTATTTT. It yields the protein CASSQPPGDTQYF.